The 32 T cell receptor beta chains in this list originate from one sample, sequenced in a study of blood T cell repertoires in COVID-19 (dated by TCRdb to the early 2020s). The library came from the immunoSEQ multiplex PCR assay. TCRdb mirrors the immuneACCESS table, restricted to in-frame sequences. Some clones are absent from its copies; in checked studies, under half trace to an unresolved V gene, and the reason for the others is unknown. Across this sample there are around 220,000 clones, with roughly 80% seen only once. 10% of the sample lies in the top ten. Material: peripheral blood. The receptors shown here come from a woman older than 75 with acute or convalescent COVID-19.

This clone was picked up one time. The rearrangement links TRBV7-8 to TRBJ2-3; the D gene is possibly TRBD2 (5 bases). Germline lookup yields CDR1 SGHVS and CDR2 FQNEAQ. The V and J ends lost 5 bases and 1 base respectively, with 10 bases between them. The CDR3 contains 14 residues. The DNA for the CDR3 is TGTGCCAGCAGCCCCGGACTTGGCACAGATACGCAGTATTTT. Translated: CASSPGLGTDTQYF.

V is TRBV18 and J is TRBJ1-1; TRBD1 is a possible D gene (5 bases). This CDR3 contains 16 residues. CDR1 is KGHSH, CDR2 LQKENI, per germline. The germline V and J ends were trimmed by 0 bases and 0 bases, with 11 bases remaining between them. The DNA of the CDR3 is TGTGCCAGCTCACCACCGGGGCAGGCGATGAACACTGAAGCTTTCTTT. This translates into CASSPPGQAMNTEAFF.

The J gene is TRBJ1-2, the V gene TRBV5-4; perhaps TRBD1 as D (6 bases). CDR1 is SGHNT, CDR2 YYREEE, per germline (reference sequence). The CDR3 covers 14 residues. V dropped 0 bases and J dropped 5 bases, with 11 bases sitting between them. The DNA of the CDR3 is TGTGCCAGCAGCTTGGAACAGGGAGCTTATGGCTACACCTTC. This sequence encodes CASSLEQGAYGYTF.

The chain is built from TRBV7-2 and TRBJ2-5; TRBD2 matches at 13 bases. CDR1 SGHTA and CDR2 FQGNSA come from the germline V gene. The CDR3 runs 17 residues. The ends lost 5 bases at V and 0 bases at J; junction bases unmatched: 6. The CDR3 sequence: CASSVRTSGGYQETQYF. The CDR3 region has the DNA TGTGCCAGCAGCGTACGGACTAGCGGGGGATACCAAGAGACCCAGTACTTC.

This clone has a single count. This sequence joins TRBV30 and TRBJ1-3, with D perhaps matching TRBD1 (5 bases). V was cut by 1 base and J by 4 bases, with 20 bases left in between. The CDR3 runs 17 residues. CDR1 GTSNPN and CDR2 SVGIG come from the germline V gene (reference sequence). The CDR3 loop is CAWSAPHQGIRGNTIYF. CDR3 coding DNA: TGTGCCTGGAGTGCACCTCACCAGGGTATCAGGGGAAACACCATATATTTT.

The chain combines TRBV7-9 with TRBJ1-5; no definite D call. V lost 3 bases and J 0 bases, leaving 12 bases between the germline ends. The CDR3 is 16 amino acids. CDR1 and CDR2 from the germline V gene are SEHNR and FQNEAQ (reference sequence). As DNA, the CDR3 is TGTGCCAGCAGCTTGGGCGACATAAGTAGCAATCAGCCCCAGCATTTT. It translates to CASSLGDISSNQPQHF.

This chain uses TRBV12-3 or TRBV12-4 with TRBJ1-2, with 7 positions matching TRBD1. The CDR3 has 13 residues. V dropped 5 bases and J dropped 8; count of bases not matched to a gene: 8. The CDR3 DNA sequence: TGTGCCAGCAGTCCGGACAGGAGTCGAGGCTACACCTTC. The encoded protein is CASSPDRSRGYTF.

This chain connects TRBV6-6 to TRBJ2-7; 7 nucleotides match TRBD1. V lost 5 bases and J lost 7; bases outside the gene matches: 14. The CDR3 consists of 15 residues. Germline loops: CDR1 MNHNY, CDR2 SVGAGI (reference sequence). CDR3: CASSSHSGTAEEQYF. In nucleotides, the CDR3 is TGTGCCAGCAGTAGTCATTCCGGGACAGCGGAAGAGCAGTACTTC.

The V gene is TRBV7-2, the J gene TRBJ2-5; 8 nucleotides align to TRBD1. Germline assignment: CDR1 SGHTA and CDR2 FQGNSA. The V gene end was trimmed by 1 base and the J gene end by 5 bases; junction bases not matched to a gene: 6. This CDR3 has 15 residues. CDR3: CASSLDTGGWETQYF. CDR3 sequence (DNA): TGTGCCAGCAGCTTAGACACAGGGGGGTGGGAGACCCAGTACTTC.

V usage is TRBV11-3 and J usage is TRBJ2-3; 10 bases map to TRBD2. The CDR3 totals 15 residues. The germline gives CDR1 SGHNT, CDR2 YENEEA. V lost 5 bases to trimming and J lost 2 bases; unmatched junction nucleotides: 4. CDR3 amino acids: CASSRLAGLTDTQYF. DNA of the CDR3: TGTGCCAGCAGCCGACTAGCGGGCCTCACAGATACGCAGTATTTT.

This clone was seen a handful of times. This rearrangement joins TRBV3-1 (or the pseudogene TRBV3-2) to TRBJ1-2, with TRBD1 matching over 8 bases. The CDR3 contains 14 residues. Germline values: CDR1 LGHDT, CDR2 YNNKEL (reference sequence). The junction had 8 bases not matched to a gene; V was cut back by 8 bases and J by 3 bases. This chain's CDR3 is CASGKTGEYYGYTF. The CDR3 DNA follows: TGTGCCAGCGGAAAGACAGGGGAATACTATGGCTACACCTTC.

This clone was counted a single time. V and J are TRBV2 and TRBJ2-7; TRBD1 aligns across 7 bases. Germline CDR1 is SNHLY and CDR2 is FYNNEI. The CDR3 spans 15 residues. The J segment lost 1 base and the V segment lost 3 bases, leaving 6 bases of the junction unmatched. The CDR3 here is CASSDHDRVSYEQYF. CDR3 bases: TGTGCCAGCAGTGATCATGACAGGGTTTCCTACGAGCAGTACTTC.

The chain uses TRBV19 and TRBJ1-2; no clear D. V was cut by 0 bases and J by 3 bases, with 14 bases left in between. Germline assignment: CDR1 LNHDA and CDR2 SQIVND (reference sequence). The CDR3 covers 16 residues. CDR3 in DNA: TGTGCCAGTAGTATAGATACCATGGAGGGTGACTATGGCTACACCTTC. Translating gives CASSIDTMEGDYGYTF.

The chain has TRBV19 and TRBJ1-2; 7 positions agree with TRBD1. Germline trimming cut 6 bases from V and 5 bases from J; bases unmatched to any gene: 9. This CDR3 has 14 residues. The germline V gene has CDR1 LNHDA and CDR2 SQIVND (reference sequence). The DNA for the CDR3 is TGTGCCAGTAGGACTCGACAGGGCAGATATGGCTACACCTTC. This gives the protein CASRTRQGRYGYTF.

Written as DNA, the CDR3 is TGTGCCAGCAGCTTAGAAAGGCGGGGGGGACAAGAGACCCAGTACTTC. Translated, it gives CASSLERRGGQETQYF. The J gene is TRBJ2-5, the V gene TRBV7-8; 9 bases are a match to TRBD2. V dropped 1 base and J dropped 2; count of bases not matched to a gene: 5. CDR1 and CDR2 (germline): SGHVS, FQNEAQ. The CDR3 sequence is 16 residues long.

The rearrangement joins TRBV6-5 to TRBJ2-2, with TRBD2 identical over 8 bases. Germline V lookup: CDR1 MNHEY, CDR2 SVGAGI. With 1 base clipped from V and 5 bases from J, the junction kept 6 bases outside the gene matches. This CDR3 is built from 16 residues. The CDR3 protein is CASSYWRGAGTGELFF. In DNA form, the CDR3 reads TGTGCCAGCAGTTACTGGCGGGGGGCGGGGACCGGGGAGCTGTTTTTT.

The genes are TRBV2 and TRBJ1-1, with unresolved D. Germline loops: CDR1 SNHLY, CDR2 FYNNEI. The CDR3 totals 12 residues. V lost 8 bases, J lost 3 bases, and 10 bases lay in between. The CDR3 sequence is CASAAGYTEAFF. The CDR3 DNA reads TGTGCCAGCGCTGCGGGGTACACTGAAGCTTTCTTT.

The chain couples TRBV27 to TRBJ1-2, with 7 bases lining up with TRBD1. V dropped 4 bases and J dropped 6; count of bases not matched to a gene: 8. This CDR3 has 14 residues. Germline assignment: CDR1 MNHEY and CDR2 SMNVEV (reference sequence). The CDR3 region has the DNA TGTGCCAGCAGTTGGAACAGGGGTGGGGATGGCTACACCTTC. Encoded protein: CASSWNRGGDGYTF.

The chain uses TRBV3-1 (or the pseudogene TRBV3-2) and TRBJ1-5; D remains ambiguous. The CDR3 sequence is 14 residues long. V dropped 4 bases and J dropped 0 bases, with 7 bases sitting between them. Germline V gives CDR1 LGHDT, CDR2 YNNKEL (reference sequence). This CDR3 reads CASSPGYSNQPQHF. The CDR3 DNA sequence: TGTGCCAGCAGCCCCGGTTATAGCAATCAGCCCCAGCATTTT.

The chain couples TRBV6-5 to TRBJ1-5; D not certain. V shed 6 bases and J shed 4 bases, with 16 bases lying between them. The V gene's germline CDR1 is MNHEY and CDR2 SVGAGI. There are 15 residues in the CDR3. The CDR3, as DNA: TGTGCCAGCAGCCCCAGTTTGGCTAGGAATCAGCCCCAGCATTTT. Translation: CASSPSLARNQPQHF.

V and J are TRBV7-2 and TRBJ2-7; TRBD2 agrees at 10 bases. V lost 4 bases to trimming and J lost 6 bases; unmatched junction nucleotides: 9. Germline V CDR1 and CDR2: SGHTA, FQGNSA. The CDR3 totals 15 residues. DNA for the CDR3: TGTGCCAGCAGCTCCCCACTAGCGGGGTTCGGCGAGCAGTACTTC. It codes for CASSSPLAGFGEQYF.

J is TRBJ2-5 and V is TRBV3-1 (or the pseudogene TRBV3-2); 8 nucleotides align to TRBD2. CDR1 and CDR2 (germline): LGHDT, YNNKEL (reference sequence). CDR3 length: 13 amino acids. With 2 bases clipped from V and 4 bases from J, the junction kept 0 bases outside the gene matches. CDR3 sequence reads: CASSQLAGETQYF. The CDR3 coding sequence is TGTGCCAGCAGCCAACTAGCGGGAGAGACCCAGTACTTC.

The chain has TRBV29-1 and TRBJ2-3, with a possible D match to TRBD2 (5 bases). From germline, CDR1 is SQVTM and CDR2 ANQGSEA. The CDR3 totals 12 residues. V was cut by 0 bases and J by 6 bases, with 7 bases left in between. The CDR3 loop reads CSVEEGSDTQYF. The CDR3 DNA is TGCAGCGTTGAAGAGGGGAGTGATACGCAGTATTTT.

The rearrangement joins TRBV5-5 to TRBJ1-3, with D tentatively TRBD1 (5 bases). V was cut by 4 bases and J by 0 bases, with 14 bases left in between. The CDR3 contains 16 residues. In germline, CDR1 is SGHKS, CDR2 YYEKEE (reference sequence). The CDR3 bases are TGTGCCAGCAGCGCCTACGACAGAAGCTCTGGAAACACCATATATTTT. Its protein product is CASSAYDRSSGNTIYF. Variable domain in full (rest from reference TRBV5-5 and TRBJ1-3): DAGVTQSPTHLIKTRGQQVTLRCSPISGHKSVSWYQQVLGQGPQFIFQYYEKEERGRGNFPDRFSARQFPNYSSELNVNALLLGDSALYLCASSAYDRSSGNTIYFGEGSWLTVV.

This clone was counted a single time. The chain carries TRBV6-5 and TRBJ2-7; weak D call: TRBD1 (6 bases). Trimming left V 4 bases short and J 1 base short, with 14 bases between. CDR3 length equals 15 residues. Germline V gives CDR1 MNHEY, CDR2 SVGAGI. The CDR3 protein is CASSSPATGSYEQYF. The CDR3 coding sequence is TGTGCCAGCAGTTCACCAGCGACAGGTTCCTACGAGCAGTACTTC.

The rearrangement uses TRBV7-9 and TRBJ2-7, with unresolved D. The CDR3 contains 12 residues. Germline values: CDR1 SEHNR, CDR2 FQNEAQ (reference sequence). Trimming took 1 base from V and 6 from J, leaving 7 bases between them. In nucleotides, the CDR3 is TGTGCCAGCAGCTTAGGTCACAGCGAGCAGTACTTC. Translating it yields CASSLGHSEQYF. The full variable domain, completed using reference TRBV7-9 and TRBJ2-7, is DTGVSQNPRHKITKRGQNVTFRCDPISEHNRLYWYRQTLGQGPEFLTYFQNEAQLEKSRLLSDRFSAERPKGSFSTLEIQRTEQGDSAMYLCASSLGHSEQYFGPGTRLTVT.

V gene TRBV29-1 combines with J gene TRBJ1-4; a weak D match, TRBD1 (6 bases). This CDR3 is built from 14 residues. Germline values: CDR1 SQVTM, CDR2 ANQGSEA. V was clipped by 4 bases and J by 0 bases, with 9 bases between them. CDR3 protein: CSVAEGATNEKLFF. DNA of the CDR3: TGCAGCGTTGCCGAGGGGGCAACTAATGAAAAACTGTTTTTT.

The gene calls are TRBV10-3 and TRBJ2-3; possibly TRBD1 for D (5 bases). The germline V gene has CDR1 ENHRY and CDR2 SYGVKD. The CDR3 runs to 15 residues. V lost 6 bases to trimming and J lost 0 bases, with 13 bases between them. CDR3 amino acids: CAISGDSLSTDTQYF. CDR3 bases: TGTGCCATCAGCGGAGACAGCCTAAGCACAGATACGCAGTATTTT.

The J gene is TRBJ2-1, the V gene TRBV30, with 12 bases aligning to TRBD1. The germline V gene has CDR1 GTSNPN and CDR2 SVGIG (reference sequence). CDR3 length: 17 residues. The junction had 8 bases not matched to a gene; V was cut back by 5 bases and J by 0 bases. The CDR3 nucleotides are TGTGCCTGGGGGGGACAGGGGGCCCATAACTCCTACAATGAGCAGTTCTTC. Its translation is CAWGGQGAHNSYNEQFF.

This rearrangement joins TRBV18 to TRBJ1-5, with TRBD1 as a possible D gene (6 bases). V shed 6 bases and J shed 0 bases, with 12 bases lying between them. Looked up from germline, CDR1 is KGHSH and CDR2 is LQKENI. CDR3 length: 15 residues. CDR3 DNA: TGTGCCAGCTCCCGTGACAGGAATAGCAATCAGCCCCAGCATTTT. Translation gives CASSRDRNSNQPQHF.

The chain recombines TRBV6-5 with TRBJ1-2, with TRBD1 matching 11 bases. Germline V gene lookup returns CDR1 MNHEY and CDR2 SVGAGI. Trimming cost V 5 bases and J 7 bases; bases outside gene matches: 6. The CDR3 is made up of 14 amino acids. For the CDR3, the DNA is TGTGCCAGCAGTCCTCGGACAGGGGGCGGTGGCTACACCTTC. Protein sequence: CASSPRTGGGGYTF.

This rearrangement joins TRBV11-2 to TRBJ2-1, with 9 bases lining up with TRBD2. The CDR3 sequence is 15 residues long. Trimming cost V 0 bases and J 9 bases; bases outside gene matches: 6. The germline CDR1 and CDR2 sequences are SGHAT and FQNNGV. The CDR3 nucleotides are TGTGCCAGCAGCTTAGAGGCGGGAGGGCACAGTGAGCAGTTCTTC. Translated, it gives CASSLEAGGHSEQFF.